This is a list of T cell receptor beta chains from one sample in a study of T cell responses to AZD1222 COVID-19 vaccine. TCRdb's table, derived via immunoSEQ multiplex PCR, lists solely in-frame clones and lacks some. The table lists over 130,000 clones, 92% of them singletons, with less than 9.5% in the top ten. The input for sequencing was peripheral blood, taken 28 days after the second AZD1222 dose. These TCRs come from an adult who received the AZD1222 COVID-19 vaccine. Both conserved end residues are part of each CDR3.

V: TRBV6-2/TRBV6-3; J: TRBJ1-2; CDR3: CASSYMTVNYGYTF
V: TRBV6-6; J: TRBJ2-5; CDR3: CASSYQGKETQYF
V: TRBV19; J: TRBJ2-3; CDR3: CASSIDETRPDTQYF
V: TRBV6-2/TRBV6-3; J: TRBJ1-1; CDR3: CASSLGTEAFF
V: TRBV2; J: TRBJ1-2; CDR3: CASRWTAEGYTF
V: TRBV7-2; J: TRBJ1-3; CDR3: CASSLVVGGTGNTIYF
V: TRBV24-1; J: TRBJ1-4; CDR3: CATGAGRSTNEKLFF
V: TRBV2; J: TRBJ1-2; CDR3: CASSLQGSYGYTF
V: TRBV28; J: TRBJ2-2; CDR3: CASRTGSEDTGELFF
V: TRBV6-2/TRBV6-3; J: TRBJ2-1; CDR3: CASSYGLSNEQFF
V: TRBV11-2; J: TRBJ2-1; CDR3: CASSLPGLADYNEQFF
V: TRBV9; J: TRBJ1-1; CDR3: CASSVGIYGVNTEAFF
V: TRBV4-3; J: TRBJ1-6; CDR3: CASSQDTGRYLRSPLHF
V: TRBV28; J: TRBJ1-5; CDR3: CASSTIGGGYSNQPQHF
V: TRBV28; J: TRBJ2-3; CDR3: CASRGTTDTQYF
V: TRBV7-6; J: TRBJ1-1; CDR3: CASSVTGETEAFF
V: TRBV9; J: TRBJ2-2; CDR3: CASSETGPPGTGELFF
V: TRBV6-2/TRBV6-3; J: TRBJ1-1; CDR3: CASTPTGGRTEAFF
V: TRBV5-8; J: TRBJ1-3; CDR3: CASSYPGFSGNTIYF
V: TRBV5-6; J: TRBJ1-3; CDR3: CASSLRGAFTGNTIYF